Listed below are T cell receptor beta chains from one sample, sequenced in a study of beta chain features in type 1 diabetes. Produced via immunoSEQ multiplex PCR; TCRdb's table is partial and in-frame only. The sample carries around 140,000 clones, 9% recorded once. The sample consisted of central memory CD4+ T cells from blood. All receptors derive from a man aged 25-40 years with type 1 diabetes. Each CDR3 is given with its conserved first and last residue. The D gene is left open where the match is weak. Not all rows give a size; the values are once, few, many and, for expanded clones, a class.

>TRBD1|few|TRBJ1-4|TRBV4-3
CASSPRAGGSTNEKLFF
TGCGCCAGCAGCCCGAGGGCAGGGGGCTCAACTAATGAAAAACTGTTTTTT
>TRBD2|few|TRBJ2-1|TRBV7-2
CASTLGLAREQFF
TGTGCCAGCACCCTAGGACTAGCGCGTGAGCAGTTCTTC
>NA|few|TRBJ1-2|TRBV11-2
CASSLNGRANYGYTF
TGTGCCAGCAGCTTAAATGGGCGAGCTAACTATGGCTACACCTTC
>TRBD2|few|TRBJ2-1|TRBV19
CASSTAGVGGNEQFF
TGTGCCAGTAGTACCGCGGGGGTAGGAGGGAATGAGCAGTTCTTC
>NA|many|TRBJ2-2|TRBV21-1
CASTPKEGSNTGELFF
TGTGCCAGCACCCCGAAGGAGGGATCGAACACCGGGGAGCTGTTTTTT
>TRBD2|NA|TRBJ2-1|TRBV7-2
CASSLGGLAGGEQFF
TGTGCCAGCAGCTTAGGCGGACTAGCCGGGGGTGAGCAGTTCTTC
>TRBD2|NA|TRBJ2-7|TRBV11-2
CASTPLAGAPKQYF
TGTGCCAGCACCCCACTAGCGGGGGCCCCCAAGCAGTACTTC
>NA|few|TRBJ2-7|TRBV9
CASSIGTPNEQYF
TGTGCCAGCAGCATCGGGACTCCCAACGAGCAGTACTTC
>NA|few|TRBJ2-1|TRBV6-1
CASRAGIPYNEQFF
TGTGCCAGCAGGGCCGGGATACCCTACAATGAGCAGTTCTTC
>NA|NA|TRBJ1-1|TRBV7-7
CASSLNRESTEAFF
TGTGCTAGCAGCTTAAACAGGGAGTCCACTGAAGCTTTCTTT
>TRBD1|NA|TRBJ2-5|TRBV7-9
CASSFTRDREYQETQYF
TGTGCCAGCAGCTTCACCCGGGACAGAGAGTACCAAGAGACCCAGTACTTC
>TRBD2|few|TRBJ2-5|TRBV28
CASSAPTAGAVAQYF
TGTGCCAGCAGTGCCCCAACAGCGGGGGCCGTGGCCCAGTACTTC
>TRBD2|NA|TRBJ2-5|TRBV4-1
CASSPTSGGAGETQYF
TGCGCCAGCAGCCCTACTAGCGGGGGGGCAGGAGAGACCCAGTACTTC
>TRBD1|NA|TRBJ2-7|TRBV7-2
CASSFDRGYEQYF
TGTGCCAGCAGTTTCGACAGGGGCTACGAGCAGTACTTC
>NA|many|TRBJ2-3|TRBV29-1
CSVEVADTQYF
TGCAGCGTTGAAGTAGCGGATACGCAGTATTTT
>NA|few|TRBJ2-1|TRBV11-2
CASSLDIVQFF
TGTGCCAGCAGCCTGGACATTGTGCAGTTCTTC
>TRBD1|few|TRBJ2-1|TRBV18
CASSPRRDRVTSEQFF
TGTGCCAGCTCACCCCGCCGGGACAGGGTAACTAGTGAGCAGTTCTTC
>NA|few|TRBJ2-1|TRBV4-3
CASSRVGGSYNEQFF
TGCGCCAGCAGCCGAGTGGGGGGCTCCTACAATGAGCAGTTCTTC
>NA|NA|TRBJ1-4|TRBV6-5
CASSSGGGLTYEKLFF
TGTGCCAGCAGTTCGGGAGGGGGACTCACTTATGAAAAACTGTTTTTT
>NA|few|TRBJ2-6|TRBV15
CATSDNRAGANVLTF
TGTGCCACCAGCGATAATCGGGCTGGGGCCAACGTCCTGACTTTC
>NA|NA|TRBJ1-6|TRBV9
CASSYSRGGSPLHF
TGTGCCAGCAGCTACTCCAGGGGTGGCTCACCCCTCCACTTT
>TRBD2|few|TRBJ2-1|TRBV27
CASKLAGVLGEQFF
TGTGCCAGCAAACTAGCGGGGGTCCTGGGTGAGCAGTTCTTC
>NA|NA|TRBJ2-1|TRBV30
CAWNLPGSSYNEQFF
TGTGCCTGGAATCTCCCTGGGAGCTCCTACAATGAGCAGTTCTTC
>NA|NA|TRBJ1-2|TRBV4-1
CASSQGARNYGYTF
TGCGCCAGCAGCCAAGGGGCCAGGAACTATGGCTACACCTTC
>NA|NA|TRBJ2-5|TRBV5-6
CASSLKTGQETQYF
TGTGCCAGCAGCCTAAAGACAGGACAAGAGACCCAGTACTTC
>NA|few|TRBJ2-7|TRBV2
CASSVGTQGEYF
TGTGCCAGCAGTGTCGGGACTCAGGGCGAGTACTTC
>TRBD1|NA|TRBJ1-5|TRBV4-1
CASSPAYGQGDQPQHF
TGCGCCAGCAGCCCAGCCTATGGACAGGGTGATCAGCCCCAGCATTTT
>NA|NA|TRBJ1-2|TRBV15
CATRSYYGYTF
TGTGCCACCAGGTCTTACTATGGCTACACCTTC
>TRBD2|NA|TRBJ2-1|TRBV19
CASSVGGAFYNEQFF
TGTGCCAGTAGTGTCGGGGGGGCCTTCTACAATGAGCAGTTCTTC
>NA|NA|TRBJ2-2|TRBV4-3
CASSQEGGGELFF
TGCGCCAGCAGCCAAGAGGGAGGCGGGGAGCTGTTTTTT
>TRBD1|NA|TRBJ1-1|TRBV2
CASSDRTGGADTEAFF
TGTGCCAGCAGTGATCGGACAGGGGGCGCGGACACTGAAGCTTTCTTT
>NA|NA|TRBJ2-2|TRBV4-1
CASSQDLDRELFF
TGCGCCAGCAGCCAAGATCTAGACCGGGAGCTGTTTTTT
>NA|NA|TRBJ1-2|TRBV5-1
CASSPERDGYTF
TGCGCCAGCAGCCCCGAGAGGGATGGCTACACCTTC
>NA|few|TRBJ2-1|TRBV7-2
CASSLGAPAGEQFF
TGTGCCAGCAGCTTGGGCGCCCCGGCTGGGGAGCAGTTCTTC
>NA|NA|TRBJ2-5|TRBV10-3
CAISLTQGETQYF
TGTGCCATCAGTCTGACCCAGGGGGAGACCCAGTACTTC
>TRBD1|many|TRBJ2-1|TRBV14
CASSLGQGFHEQFF
TGTGCCAGCAGCCTCGGACAGGGGTTCCATGAGCAGTTCTTC
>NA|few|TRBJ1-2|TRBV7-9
CASSLQGTLGYTF
TGTGCCAGCAGCTTGCAGGGGACCCTTGGCTACACCTTC
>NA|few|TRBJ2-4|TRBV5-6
CASSSGGAKNIQYF
TGTGCCAGCAGCTCAGGGGGGGCCAAAAACATTCAGTACTTC
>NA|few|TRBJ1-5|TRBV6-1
CASSEQATTQPQHF
TGTGCCAGCAGTGAACAGGCCACAACTCAGCCCCAGCATTTT
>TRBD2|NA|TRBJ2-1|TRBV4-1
CASSRSSGVSSYNEQFF
TGCGCCAGCAGCCGGTCTAGCGGGGTTAGCTCCTACAATGAGCAGTTCTTC
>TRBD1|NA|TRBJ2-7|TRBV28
CASGDRVPGQYF
TGTGCCAGCGGGGACAGGGTCCCCGGGCAGTACTTC
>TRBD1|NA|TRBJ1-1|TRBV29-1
CSVGQGGTEAFF
TGCAGCGTTGGACAGGGGGGAACTGAAGCTTTCTTT
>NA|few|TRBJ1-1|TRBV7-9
CASSPLVTEAFF
TGTGCCAGCAGCCCCCTTGTCACTGAAGCTTTCTTT